This T cell receptor beta chain derives from a study of CD8 T cells in ankylosing spondylitis. TCRdb reprocessed the 5' RACE reads with MiXCR, giving one entry per CDR3 protein. The sample holds under 300,000 distinct CDR3 sequences, more than 9% seen once. About this clonotype: What it binds is not known. This may come from a read error, since a much larger clone is one base off.

The CDR3 consists of 14 residues. Germline CDR1 and CDR2: SQVTM and ANQGSEA. Whole-study results and caveats: Made up of roughly 8 highly homologous variants, a TCR beta motif appeared characteristic of ankylosing spondylitis blood.

This receptor was obtained from a male donor with ankylosing spondylitis or in good health (not recorded which). Sequencing used blood, either unsorted or a sorted T cell fraction (not recorded which). The chain couples TRBV29-1 to TRBJ1-2; no firm D call. The CDR3 loop reads CSVQTLAANYAYTF. CDR3 nucleotides: TGCAGCGTACAGACACTGGCGGCTAACTATGCCTACACCTTC.